The T cell receptor beta chain described here comes from a study of identifying expanded T cells in peripheral blood. The CDR3 sequence is 14 residues long. Trimming cost V 3 bases and J 4 bases; bases outside gene matches: 2. Germline V gene sequence: CDR1 SGHVS, CDR2 FNYEAQ. The sample holds one count of this clone. Antigen specificity is unknown. Healthy donors had no documented immune events, such as infections, while sampled. Profiled with immunoSEQ multiplex PCR; TCRdb holds only in-frame clones, not every one. Counted here are about 100,000 clones, approximately 88% occurring once; the ten biggest clones make up 5.5%. The study's findings and limits: About 1.3 clones differed between technical replicates, versus around 15 and 18 over time. Variance in clone template counts between approximately 2-week samples significantly increased with total template count across all healthy donors.

The chain combines TRBV7-6 with TRBJ2-3; TRBD1 agrees at 9 bases. Specimen: blood. The receptor's source is a person between 18 and 75 years old in good health. The CDR3 coding sequence is TGTGCCAGCAGCTTGTACAGGGGGCCAGATACGCAGTATTTT. Translated, it gives CASSLYRGPDTQYF.